This TCR beta chain was sequenced in a study of blood T cells in healthy people across ages. Primers used in a second PCR of roughly 6 to 12 cycles were a sample-barcoded 5' primer and a J-beta primer mix. TCRdb passed the 5' RACE reads through MiXCR, listing each CDR3 protein once. Of 710,000 or so distinct CDR3 sequences in the sample, 32% were seen once. Findings of the study overall: Strong correlation linked observed beta diversity and percent naive T cells.

This clonotype occurred many times. The antigen is unknown. Each individual donor underwent a draw of about 9.9 milliliters of peripheral blood. The source of this sequence is a woman of 80 years or more in good health. Material: blood.

As DNA, the CDR3 is TGTGCCAGCAGCTGGAGGGGTACAGGGAGACTCGACACCGGGGAGCTGTTTTTT. Translated: CASSWRGTGRLDTGELFF. This sequence joins TRBV7-9 and TRBJ2-2; D assignment may be TRBD1 or TRBD2 (6 bases each). This CDR3 is 18 amino acids long. CDR1 and CDR2 (germline): SEHNR, FQNEAQ (reference sequence). Trimming removed 4 bases from V and 3 bases from J, with 21 bases in between.